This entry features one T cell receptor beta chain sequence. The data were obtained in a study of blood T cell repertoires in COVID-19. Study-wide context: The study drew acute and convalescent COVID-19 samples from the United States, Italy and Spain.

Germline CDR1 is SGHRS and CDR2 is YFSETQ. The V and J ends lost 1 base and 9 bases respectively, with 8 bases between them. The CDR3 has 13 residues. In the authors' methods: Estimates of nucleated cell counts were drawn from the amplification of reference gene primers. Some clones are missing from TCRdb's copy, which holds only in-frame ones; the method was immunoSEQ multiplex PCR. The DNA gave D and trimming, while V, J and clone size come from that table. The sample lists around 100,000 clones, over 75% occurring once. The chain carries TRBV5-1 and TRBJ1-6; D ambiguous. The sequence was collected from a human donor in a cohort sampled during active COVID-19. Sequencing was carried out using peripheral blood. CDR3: CASSLSFLSPLHF. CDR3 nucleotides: TGCGCCAGCAGCTTGTCTTTTCTTTCACCCCTCCACTTT.